This T cell receptor beta chain was documented in a study of T cell clones after liver transplantation. On the study more broadly: Post-transplant blood was tracked for graft-donor-reactive T cell clones identified in a pre-transplant mixed lymphocyte reaction. Blood was drawn pre-transplant, before withdrawal, and after full or failed withdrawal.

Clones were read by immunoSEQ multiplex PCR, and TCRdb kept only the in-frame ones, dropping some. This sample has some 59,000 clones, with 70% to 80% found just once. Trimming stripped 0 bases from V and 4 bases from J, with 7 bases between. The germline V gene encodes CDR1 SGHNT and CDR2 YYREEE (reference sequence). This CDR3 spans 13 amino acids. The rearrangement links TRBV5-4 to TRBJ1-2; D is uncertain. The origin of this receptor is a human donor who received a liver transplant. The sequences come from CD4+ T cells from blood, collected before liver transplant. The CDR3 DNA sequence: TGTGCCAGCAGCTTGGACAATGGCTATGGCTACACCTTC. The encoded protein is CASSLDNGYGYTF.